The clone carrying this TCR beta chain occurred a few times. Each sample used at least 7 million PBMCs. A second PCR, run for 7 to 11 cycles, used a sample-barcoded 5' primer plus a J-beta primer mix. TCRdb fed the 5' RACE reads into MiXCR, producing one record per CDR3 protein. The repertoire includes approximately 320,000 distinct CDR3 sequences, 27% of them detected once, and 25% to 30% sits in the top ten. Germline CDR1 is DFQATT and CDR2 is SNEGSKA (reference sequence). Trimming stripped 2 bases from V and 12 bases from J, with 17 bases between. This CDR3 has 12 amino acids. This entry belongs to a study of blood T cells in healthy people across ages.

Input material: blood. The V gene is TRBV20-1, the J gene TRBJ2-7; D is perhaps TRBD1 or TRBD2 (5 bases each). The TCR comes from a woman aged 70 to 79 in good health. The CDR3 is CSARLPAGAAYF. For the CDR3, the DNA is TGCAGTGCTAGACTACCAGCCGGGGCTGCGTACTTC.